The 23 T cell receptor beta chains reported below all come from one sample, sequenced in a study of T cell responses to AZD1222 COVID-19 vaccine. Measured with immunoSEQ multiplex PCR; TCRdb has only the in-frame clones, and not every one. The sample lists about 190,000 clones, 80% to 90% seen once, with approximately 7.2% in the top ten. Sequences were derived from peripheral blood, sampled on day 0 of AZD1222 vaccination. The receptors stem from an adult in good health.

The count of this clone is one. V and J are TRBV14 and TRBJ1-4; possible D gene TRBD1, 5 bases. The germline V and J ends were trimmed by 1 base and 8 bases, with 8 bases remaining between them. CDR1 is SGHDN and CDR2 is FVKESK in the germline V gene. The CDR3 totals 13 residues. CDR3 amino acids: CASSQGGAEKLFF. CDR3 nucleotide sequence: TGTGCCAGCAGCCAAGGAGGGGCCGAAAAACTGTTTTTT.

The chain combines TRBV7-8 with TRBJ1-6; 7 positions match TRBD1. The junction had 9 bases not matched to a gene; V was cut back by 5 bases and J by 5 bases. The germline CDR1 and CDR2 sequences are SGHVS and FQNEAQ. The CDR3 covers 16 residues. CDR3 bases: TGTGCCAGCAGCATTCTTTCCGGACAGGATAATTCACCCCTCCACTTT. It specifies CASSILSGQDNSPLHF.

The rearrangement links TRBV27 to TRBJ2-2; D not resolved. The germline CDR1 and CDR2 sequences are MNHEY and SMNVEV (reference sequence). The CDR3 extends over 13 amino acids. The V gene lost 6 bases and the J gene lost 0 bases, with 5 bases spanning the gap. The CDR3 reads CASRSANTGELFF. In DNA form, the CDR3 reads TGTGCCAGCAGGTCTGCGAACACCGGGGAGCTGTTTTTT.

The CDR3 DNA sequence: TGCGCCAGCACGGGGTATCAGCCCCAGCATTTT. Its translation is CASTGYQPQHF. The chain recombines TRBV23-1 with TRBJ1-5; no definite D call. TRBV23-1 is classed as an ORF, of uncertain function. Trimming took off 7 bases at V and 5 bases at J, with 6 bases between the two ends. The length of the CDR3 is 11 residues.

The chain recombines TRBV6-5 with TRBJ1-6; D is perhaps TRBD1 (6 bases). There are 15 residues in the CDR3. Germline loops: CDR1 MNHEY, CDR2 SVGAGI. Trimming took 7 bases from V and 7 from J, leaving 17 bases between them. The CDR3 spells CASTEMTGGNSPLHF. Written as DNA, the CDR3 is TGTGCCAGCACCGAGATGACAGGTGGCAATTCACCCCTCCACTTT.

V and J are TRBV2 and TRBJ1-5; no definite D call. Germline loops: CDR1 SNHLY, CDR2 FYNNEI. Trimming took off 7 bases at V and 0 bases at J, with 10 bases between the two ends. CDR3 length: 14 residues. As DNA, the CDR3 is TGTGCCAGCACTCTTGGGCTTAGCAATCAGCCCCAGCATTTT. Protein sequence: CASTLGLSNQPQHF. Full variable domain (rest looked up from reference TRBV2 and TRBJ1-5): EPEVTQTPSHQVTQMGQEVILRCVPISNHLYFYWYRQILGQKVEFLVSFYNNEISEKSEIFDDQFSVERPDGSNFTLKIRSTKLEDSAMYFCASTLGLSNQPQHFGDGTRLSIL.

The chain's CDR3 is CASSLGYNQPQHF. In DNA, the CDR3 is TGTGCCAGCAGCTTGGGTTACAATCAGCCCCAGCATTTT. This sequence joins TRBV7-3 and TRBJ1-5; D is uncertain. V lost 3 bases and J 3 bases, leaving 6 bases between the germline ends. CDR1 is SGHTA, CDR2 FQGTGA, per germline. The CDR3 is made up of 13 amino acids.

The chain employs TRBV12-3 or TRBV12-4 and TRBJ1-2, with D perhaps matching TRBD1 (6 bases). V was shortened by 3 bases and J by 7 bases, with 12 bases between the two germline ends. This CDR3 region has 13 residues. This CDR3 reads CASSLGHKIGYTF. The DNA of the CDR3 is TGTGCCAGCAGTTTGGGACATAAGATTGGCTACACCTTC.

The chain is built from TRBV7-8 and TRBJ1-1, with D possibly TRBD1 on 5 matching bases. Germline loops: CDR1 SGHVS, CDR2 FQNEAQ. The CDR3 totals 11 residues. With 3 bases removed from V and 7 bases from J, the gap between germline ends came to 6 bases. CDR3 nucleotides: TGTGCCAGCAGCTTCACAGGTGAAGCTTTCTTT. Translated: CASSFTGEAFF. Combining the CDR3 with reference TRBV7-8 and TRBJ1-1 gives the whole variable domain GAGVSQSPRYKVAKRGQDVALRCDPISGHVSLFWYQQALGQGPEFLTYFQNEAQLDKSGLPSDRFFAERPEGSVSTLKIQRTQQEDSAVYLCASSFTGEAFFGQGTRLTVV.

The chain is built from TRBV19 and TRBJ2-1; 7 positions match TRBD2. This CDR3 is 15 amino acids long. Germline V gives CDR1 LNHDA, CDR2 SQIVND (reference sequence). Trimming cost V 6 bases and J 8 bases; bases outside gene matches: 13. This chain's CDR3 is CASRGERGPLYEQFF. For the CDR3, the DNA is TGTGCCAGTAGGGGTGAGCGGGGTCCTTTGTATGAGCAGTTCTTC.

This clone was detected a few times. This chain uses TRBV4-2 with TRBJ2-3; 10 bases are shared with TRBD2. Looked up from germline, CDR1 is LGHNA and CDR2 is YNFKEQ. The CDR3 is 15 amino acids. The J segment lost 9 bases and the V segment lost 1 base, leaving 7 bases of the junction unmatched. The DNA for the CDR3 is TGTGCCAGCAGCCAAGGGCGAGCGGGGGGGCTAACGCAGTATTTT. Translating gives CASSQGRAGGLTQYF.

The chain is built from TRBV6-5 and TRBJ2-7, with 9 bases lining up with TRBD1. J was trimmed by 3 bases and V by 9 bases; bases with no gene match: 6. CDR1 MNHEY and CDR2 SVGAGI come from the germline V gene. This CDR3 spans 13 amino acids. CDR3 in amino acids: CASTGQGIYEQYF. For the CDR3, the DNA is TGTGCCAGTACGGGACAGGGAATCTACGAGCAGTACTTC.

The chain recombines TRBV30 with TRBJ2-7; D tentatively fits TRBD1 or TRBD2 (5 bases each). This CDR3 contains 13 residues. The V gene's germline CDR1 is GTSNPN and CDR2 SVGIG (reference sequence). Deletions cut 0 bases from V and 6 bases from J, with 12 bases between. CDR3 nucleotides: TGTGCCTGGAGTGTAACTGGGGGTGTCGAGCAGTACTTC. Translated: CAWSVTGGVEQYF.

The rearrangement links TRBV7-6 to TRBJ2-5, with 7 bases identical to TRBD2. The CDR3 runs 15 residues. The V and J ends lost 3 bases and 5 bases, in that order; junction bases with no gene match: 9. Per the germline V gene, CDR1 is SGHVS and CDR2 is FNYEAQ. The CDR3 reads CASSLVNMGGETQYF. CDR3 bases: TGTGCCAGCAGCTTGGTTAATATGGGGGGGGAGACCCAGTACTTC.

J is TRBJ2-5 and V is TRBV15, with TRBD1 as a possible D gene (6 bases). Trimming shortened V by 1 base and J by 4 bases, and 10 bases separated the two germline ends. The V gene's germline CDR1 is LNHNV and CDR2 YYDKDF (reference sequence). This CDR3 comprises 14 residues. CDR3 coding DNA: TGTGCCACCAGCAGAGCAGGGGTCGGAGAGACCCAGTACTTC. Amino acid sequence: CATSRAGVGETQYF. Together with reference TRBV15 and TRBJ2-5, the CDR3 gives the full variable domain: DAMVIQNPRYQVTQFGKPVTLSCSQTLNHNVMYWYQQKSSQAPKLLFHYYDKDFNNEADTPDNFQSRRPNTSFCFLDIRSPGLGDTAMYLCATSRAGVGETQYFGPGTRLLVL.

The sample holds a few counts of this clone. The chain employs TRBV7-3 and TRBJ2-3; possibly TRBD1 for D (6 bases). V was clipped by 4 bases and J by 7 bases, with 12 bases between them. The CDR3 length is 13 residues. Germline lookup yields CDR1 SGHTA and CDR2 FQGTGA. The CDR3 DNA is TGTGCCAGCAGCTCAACAGGGATCAATACGCAGTATTTT. It yields the protein CASSSTGINTQYF.

This clone came up once. CDR3 amino acids: CASSPTTSTGPSYGYTF. CDR3 DNA sequence: TGCGCCAGCAGCCCTACCACCTCGACAGGGCCAAGCTATGGCTACACCTTC. V and J are TRBV5-1 and TRBJ1-2; 7 bases map to TRBD1. Germline CDR1 SGHRS, CDR2 YFSETQ. The CDR3 consists of 17 residues. V shed 4 bases, J shed 4 bases, and the junction held 16 bases outside the gene matches.

This clone was recorded only once. The V call is TRBV10-3, the J call TRBJ1-1; TRBD1 matches at 7 bases. The CDR3 extends over 12 amino acids. The V gene end was trimmed by 6 bases and the J gene end by 6 bases; junction bases not matched to a gene: 4. CDR1 is ENHRY, CDR2 SYGVKD, per germline. The CDR3 reads CAISTGDAEAFF. The CDR3 nucleotides are TGTGCCATCAGCACAGGGGATGCTGAAGCTTTCTTT.

DNA for the CDR3: TGCGCCAGCAGCCCACAGGGAAATGAGCAGTTCTTC. It encodes CASSPQGNEQFF. The chain couples TRBV4-3 to TRBJ2-1; possible D gene TRBD1, 6 bases. Per the germline V gene, CDR1 is LGHNA and CDR2 is YSLEER. CDR3 length: 12 amino acids. V dropped 4 bases and J dropped 7 bases, with 8 bases sitting between them.

CDR3: CASSMDRNYGYTF. Written as DNA, the CDR3 is TGTGCCAGTAGTATGGACAGAAACTATGGCTACACCTTC. The J gene is TRBJ1-2, the V gene TRBV19; D may be TRBD1 (6 bases). The germline CDR1 and CDR2 sequences are LNHDA and SQIVND (reference sequence). The CDR3 extends over 13 amino acids. The V and J ends lost 3 bases and 2 bases respectively, with 7 bases between them.

V usage is TRBV5-1 and J usage is TRBJ2-1, with D perhaps matching TRBD1 (6 bases). The V end was cut by 7 bases, the J end by 3 bases, with 17 bases between. This CDR3 region has 15 residues. CDR1 is SGHRS, CDR2 YFSETQ, per germline. The CDR3 here is CASRDIMTGYNEQFF. The CDR3 nucleotides are TGCGCCAGCCGTGATATCATGACAGGCTACAATGAGCAGTTCTTC. The whole variable domain, remainder taken from reference TRBV5-1 and TRBJ2-1, is KAGVTQTPRYLIKTRGQQVTLSCSPISGHRSVSWYQQTPGQGLQFLFEYFSETQRNKGNFPGRFSGRQFSNSRSEMNVSTLELGDSALYLCASRDIMTGYNEQFFGPGTRLTVL.

CDR3 nucleotide sequence: TGTGCCAGTCTTTCGACCGAATTCTATAGCAATCAGCCCCAGCATTTT. It yields the protein CASLSTEFYSNQPQHF. The gene calls are TRBV28 and TRBJ1-5, with D unresolved. CDR1 and CDR2 from the germline V gene are MDHEN and SYDVKM. The CDR3 extends over 16 amino acids. V was clipped by 9 bases and J by 0 bases, with 18 bases between them.

The V call is TRBV4-3, the J call TRBJ2-2, with D uncertain. The CDR3 length is 17 residues. V was pared by 0 bases and J by 0 bases, with 11 bases between. CDR1 is LGHNA, CDR2 YSLEER, per germline. The CDR3 spells CASSQEVGITNTGELFF. In nucleotides, the CDR3 is TGCGCCAGCAGCCAAGAGGTCGGCATCACGAACACCGGGGAGCTGTTTTTT.